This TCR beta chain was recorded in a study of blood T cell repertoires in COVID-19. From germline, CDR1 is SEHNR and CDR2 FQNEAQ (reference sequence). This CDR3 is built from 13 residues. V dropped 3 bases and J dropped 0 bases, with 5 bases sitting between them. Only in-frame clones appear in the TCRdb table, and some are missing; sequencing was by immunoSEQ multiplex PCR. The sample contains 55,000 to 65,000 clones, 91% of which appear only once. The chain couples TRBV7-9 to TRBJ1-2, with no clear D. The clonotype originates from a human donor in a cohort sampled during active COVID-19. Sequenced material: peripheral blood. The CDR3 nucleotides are TGTGCCAGCAGCTTCGGGGCTAACTATGGCTACACCTTC. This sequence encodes CASSFGANYGYTF. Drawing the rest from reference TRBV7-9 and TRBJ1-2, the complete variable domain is DTGVSQNPRHKITKRGQNVTFRCDPISEHNRLYWYRQTLGQGPEFLTYFQNEAQLEKSRLLSDRFSAERPKGSFSTLEIQRTEQGDSAMYLCASSFGANYGYTFGSGTRLTVV.